The 28 T cell receptor beta chains listed next were all sequenced from one sample in a study of shared clonotypes between healthy human individuals. TCRdb's table, derived via immunoSEQ multiplex PCR, lists solely in-frame clones and lacks some. Here the sample spans roughly 2 million clones, approximately 94% being singletons. Terminally differentiated effector memory CD45RA+ cells were excluded by CCR7 positive selection of CD45RO-negative cells. The sample taken for sequencing was naive CD8+ T cells sorted from blood. These receptors all come from a man aged 18 to 29 in good health.

V is TRBV11-2 and J is TRBJ1-3; no clear D. The V gene lost 1 base and the J gene lost 4 bases, with 11 bases spanning the gap. The CDR3 runs to 15 residues. Germline lookup yields CDR1 SGHAT and CDR2 FQNNGV. DNA for the CDR3: TGTGCCAGCAGCTTAGGTCTGACATTCGGAAACACCATATATTTT. Translation: CASSLGLTFGNTIYF.

V is TRBV11-3 and J is TRBJ2-7; perhaps D is TRBD1 or TRBD2 (6 bases each). Germline loops: CDR1 SGHNT, CDR2 YENEEA. The CDR3 is 15 residues long. Trimming stripped 2 bases from V and 0 bases from J, with 11 bases between. CDR3 sequence reads: CASSLTGGASYEQYF. The CDR3 DNA reads as TGTGCCAGCAGCTTAACCGGGGGCGCCTCCTACGAGCAGTACTTC.

The gene calls are TRBV6-5 and TRBJ2-3, with D maybe TRBD2 (6 bases). The CDR3 has 16 residues. Per germline, CDR1 MNHEY and CDR2 SVGAGI. Trimming removed 0 bases at V and 4 bases at J, with 14 bases between. The CDR3 DNA sequence: TGTGCCAGCAGTTACTCGAAGGGACTGAACTCAGATACGCAGTATTTT. Translating gives CASSYSKGLNSDTQYF.

V and J are TRBV4-1 and TRBJ1-6; perhaps TRBD1 as D (5 bases). Looked up from germline, CDR1 is MGHRA and CDR2 is YSYEKL. This CDR3 spans 15 amino acids. Trimming cost V 5 bases and J 5 bases, with 13 bases left between them. The CDR3 region has the DNA TGCGCCAGCAGCATGCCCGTGGGGGATAATTCACCCCTCCACTTT. It encodes CASSMPVGDNSPLHF.

V usage is TRBV2 and J usage is TRBJ1-1; 8 bases match TRBD1. The germline V gene encodes CDR1 SNHLY and CDR2 FYNNEI. After removal of 6 bases from V and 1 base from J, the junction contained 7 bases not matched to a gene. CDR3 size: 15 residues. The CDR3 protein is CASRDPGTGNTEAFF. CDR3 bases: TGTGCCAGCAGGGATCCCGGGACAGGGAACACTGAAGCTTTCTTT.

This clone was detected once. This chain joins TRBV7-9 and TRBJ2-3, with TRBD2 as a possible D gene (5 bases). CDR3 size: 15 residues. Germline CDR1 SEHNR, CDR2 FQNEAQ (reference sequence). Trimming took 1 base from V and 5 from J, leaving 13 bases between them. The CDR3 DNA reads TGTGCCAGCAGCTTAGTGGACCTCCGGGGAGATACGCAGTATTTT. Its translation is CASSLVDLRGDTQYF. Using reference TRBV7-9 and TRBJ2-3 for the parts outside the CDR3, the full variable domain is DTGVSQNPRHKITKRGQNVTFRCDPISEHNRLYWYRQTLGQGPEFLTYFQNEAQLEKSRLLSDRFSAERPKGSFSTLEIQRTEQGDSAMYLCASSLVDLRGDTQYFGPGTRLTVL.

The V gene is TRBV6-1, the J gene TRBJ2-1; D unclear. CDR3 length: 13 residues. Germline loops: CDR1 MNHNS, CDR2 SASEGT. Trimming stripped 3 bases from V and 7 bases from J, with 10 bases between. CDR3 nucleotides: TGTGCCAGCAGTGAGGATGGTGTTAATGAGCAGTTCTTC. Translated: CASSEDGVNEQFF.

This sequence joins TRBV28 and TRBJ2-3, with D possibly being TRBD1 (5 bases). The ends were cut back, 5 bases at V and 2 bases at J, with 20 bases in the middle. Germline CDR1 MDHEN, CDR2 SYDVKM. This CDR3 is built from 17 residues. CDR3 DNA: TGTGCCAGCAGTCCCCGACAGAACGTTGCATTCACAGATACGCAGTATTTT. It is translated as CASSPRQNVAFTDTQYF.

The CDR3 region is CASGDHPRDTQYF. The CDR3 DNA is TGTGCCAGCGGGGACCACCCGAGAGATACGCAGTATTTT. J is TRBJ2-3 and V is TRBV28; D possibly uses TRBD1 or TRBD2 (5 bases each). The germline V and J ends were trimmed by 8 bases and 5 bases, with 14 bases remaining between them. This CDR3 is built from 13 residues. The germline CDR1 and CDR2 sequences are MDHEN and SYDVKM. The whole variable domain, remainder taken from reference TRBV28 and TRBJ2-3, is DVKVTQSSRYLVKRTGEKVFLECVQDMDHENMFWYRQDPGLGLRLIYFSYDVKMKEKGDIPEGYSVSREKKERFSLILESASTNQTSMYLCASGDHPRDTQYFGPGTRLTVL.

This rearrangement joins TRBV6-5 to TRBJ2-1; 8 positions agree with TRBD2. This CDR3 comprises 16 residues. In germline, CDR1 is MNHEY, CDR2 SVGAGI. Unmatched junction bases numbered 3, after V lost 2 bases and J lost 0 bases. The CDR3 protein is CASSYERGSSYNEQFF. The CDR3 DNA is TGTGCCAGCAGTTACGAGCGGGGGAGCTCCTACAATGAGCAGTTCTTC.

The chain employs TRBV27 and TRBJ2-1; D is undetermined. V lost 7 bases to trimming and J lost 0 bases, with 10 bases between them. The CDR3 contains 14 residues. The germline V gene encodes CDR1 MNHEY and CDR2 SMNVEV (reference sequence). CDR3 sequence: CASTELGSYNEQFF. In DNA, the CDR3 is TGTGCCAGCACGGAGCTAGGCTCCTACAATGAGCAGTTCTTC.

The gene calls are TRBV29-1 and TRBJ1-2, with D maybe TRBD1 (5 bases). Per germline, CDR1 SQVTM and CDR2 ANQGSEA. Trimming took 6 bases from V and 7 from J, leaving 12 bases between them. The length of the CDR3 is 11 residues. The CDR3 DNA is TGCAGCGTCGGAGGGGACGGTGGCTACACCTTC. Translation gives CSVGGDGGYTF.

CDR3 sequence reads: CASSLPRGTEKLFF. CDR3 in DNA: TGTGCCAGCAGCTTGCCAAGGGGGACTGAAAAACTGTTTTTT. The V call is TRBV7-9, the J call TRBJ1-4; possible D gene TRBD1, 6 bases. Looked up from germline, CDR1 is SEHNR and CDR2 is FQNEAQ (reference sequence). This CDR3 spans 14 amino acids. V shed 3 bases and J shed 7 bases, with 12 bases lying between them.

This clone appeared once. This rearrangement joins TRBV13 to TRBJ2-3, with D unresolved. Germline CDR1 and CDR2: PRHDT and FYEKMQ (reference sequence). The CDR3 runs to 12 residues. Trimming took off 3 bases at V and 6 bases at J, with 7 bases between the two ends. The CDR3 bases are TGTGCCAGCAGCTTCCCCCTCGATACGCAGTATTTT. Its translation: CASSFPLDTQYF.

This chain uses TRBV7-9 with TRBJ1-2, with D unresolved. Germline lookup yields CDR1 SEHNR and CDR2 FQNEAQ (reference sequence). The CDR3 length is 13 residues. V shed 1 base and J shed 7 bases, with 10 bases lying between them. CDR3 sequence reads: CASSLEAVGGYTF. The CDR3 nucleotides are TGTGCCAGCAGCTTAGAGGCAGTCGGTGGCTACACCTTC.

The genes are TRBV12-5 and TRBJ2-7, with D tentatively TRBD1 or TRBD2 (5 bases each). The CDR3 length is 14 residues. Trimming removed 5 bases from V and 2 bases from J, with 13 bases in between. The germline gives CDR1 LGHNT, CDR2 FRNRAP. In nucleotides, the CDR3 is TGTGCTAGTGGTACATGGGACGGGACCTACGAGCAGTACTTC. Protein sequence: CASGTWDGTYEQYF.

V is TRBV4-1 and J is TRBJ2-7, with a tentative D call TRBD2 (5 bases). CDR3 length equals 13 residues. Trimming removed 4 bases from V and 2 bases from J, with 9 bases in between. Germline V gives CDR1 MGHRA, CDR2 YSYEKL. CDR3 nucleotide sequence: TGCGCCAGCAGCCGGACTCTTACCTACGAGCAGTACTTC. This sequence encodes CASSRTLTYEQYF.

In its sample, this clone was seen once. The chain uses TRBV19 and TRBJ1-1, with 7 bases fitting TRBD1. This CDR3 comprises 15 residues. In germline, CDR1 is LNHDA, CDR2 SQIVND (reference sequence). V was pared by 1 base and J by 6 bases, with 8 bases of the junction left unmatched. The CDR3 loop is CASSIAPTDRAEAFF. The CDR3, as DNA: TGTGCCAGTAGTATAGCTCCCACTGACAGGGCTGAAGCTTTCTTT.

The V and J genes are TRBV27 and TRBJ2-1; D is tentatively TRBD1 or TRBD2 (5 bases each). The germline gives CDR1 MNHEY, CDR2 SMNVEV (reference sequence). This CDR3 region has 17 residues. V lost 6 bases, J lost 0 bases, and 18 bases lay in between. CDR3 nucleotide sequence: TGTGCCAGCAGCACAACCCCGTGGGGGAACTCCTACAATGAGCAGTTCTTC. Encoded protein: CASSTTPWGNSYNEQFF.

V is TRBV2 and J is TRBJ2-2, with 8 bases that match TRBD1. CDR3 length: 14 residues. CDR1 is SNHLY and CDR2 is FYNNEI in the germline V gene. The junction had 3 bases not matched to a gene; V was cut back by 6 bases and J by 3 bases. In DNA, the CDR3 is TGTGCCAGCAGGGGACAGGATTACACCGGGGAGCTGTTTTTT. Its translation is CASRGQDYTGELFF. The full variable domain, in which reference TRBV2 and TRBJ2-2 provide the parts outside the CDR3, is EPEVTQTPSHQVTQMGQEVILRCVPISNHLYFYWYRQILGQKVEFLVSFYNNEISEKSEIFDDQFSVERPDGSNFTLKIRSTKLEDSAMYFCASRGQDYTGELFFGEGSRLTVL.

The chain's CDR3 is CASSALAGAGTGELFF. The DNA for the CDR3 is TGTGCCAGCAGCGCCCTAGCGGGAGCGGGGACCGGGGAGCTGTTTTTT. The chain joins TRBV9 to TRBJ2-2, with 10 bases matching TRBD2. Trimming cost V 3 bases and J 5 bases; bases outside gene matches: 7. Germline assignment: CDR1 SGDLS and CDR2 YYNGEE. The length of the CDR3 is 16 residues.

The V call is TRBV28, the J call TRBJ2-7; 11 positions agree with TRBD1. The CDR3 is 14 amino acids. The V gene's germline CDR1 is MDHEN and CDR2 SYDVKM. The V gene end was trimmed by 10 bases and the J gene end by 4 bases; junction bases not matched to a gene: 9. The CDR3, as DNA: TGTGCCACCACCACCGGGACAGGGGGATACGAGCAGTACTTC. Translation gives CATTTGTGGYEQYF. The full variable domain, rest sourced from reference TRBV28 and TRBJ2-7, is DVKVTQSSRYLVKRTGEKVFLECVQDMDHENMFWYRQDPGLGLRLIYFSYDVKMKEKGDIPEGYSVSREKKERFSLILESASTNQTSMYLCATTTGTGGYEQYFGPGTRLTVT.

V is TRBV5-6 and J is TRBJ2-2; D gene uncertain. Germline CDR1 SGHDT, CDR2 YYEEEE. Trimming stripped 3 bases from V and 3 bases from J, with 15 bases between. The length of the CDR3 is 16 residues. The CDR3 DNA follows: TGTGCCAGCAGCTCGGACCCGAACACCCACACCGGGGAGCTGTTTTTT. It codes for CASSSDPNTHTGELFF.

This rearrangement joins TRBV5-1 to TRBJ2-3, with a possible D match to TRBD2 (5 bases). V was shortened by 3 bases and J by 2 bases, with 16 bases between the two germline ends. Germline V lookup: CDR1 SGHRS, CDR2 YFSETQ. The CDR3 runs to 16 residues. CDR3 amino acids: CASSSLSGTLTDTQYF. The CDR3 region has the DNA TGCGCCAGCAGCTCCCTTTCGGGAACTCTCACAGATACGCAGTATTTT.

The chain joins TRBV9 to TRBJ1-1, with D hard to call. The germline gives CDR1 SGDLS, CDR2 YYNGEE. The CDR3 extends over 13 amino acids. V lost 3 bases to trimming and J lost 6 bases, with 12 bases between them. In nucleotides, the CDR3 is TGTGCCAGCAGCGCGAATACGAGTCCTGAAGCTTTCTTT. The encoded protein is CASSANTSPEAFF.

As for this clone: Distinct nucleotide sequences in the sample also encode this CDR3. The chain is built from TRBV9 and TRBJ2-3; D remains ambiguous. From germline, CDR1 is SGDLS and CDR2 YYNGEE. The CDR3 loop spans 12 amino acids. With 4 bases removed from V and 6 bases from J, the gap between germline ends came to 9 bases. This chain's CDR3 is CASSPGPDTQYF. The CDR3 DNA follows: TGTGCCAGCAGCCCTGGACCCGATACGCAGTATTTT.

The rearrangement joins TRBV7-9 to TRBJ1-1; 9 nucleotides agree with TRBD1. CDR1 is SEHNR, CDR2 FQNEAQ, per germline (reference sequence). The CDR3 has 17 residues. The V and J ends lost 0 bases and 4 bases, in that order; junction bases with no gene match: 9. CDR3 protein: CASSLAEFRQGGTEAFF. Here the CDR3 DNA reads TGTGCCAGCAGCTTAGCGGAGTTCAGACAGGGGGGCACTGAAGCTTTCTTT.

With regard to this clone: Its ends do not fully match the called genes, so a read error is possible. The chain joins TRBV7-7 to TRBJ2-2; D is undetermined. The CDR3 loop spans 13 amino acids. Germline CDR1 SSHAT, CDR2 FNYEAQ (reference sequence). The CDR3 DNA follows: TGTGCTAGCAGCTCAATCAATAGCGGGGAGCTGTTTTTT. Translation gives CASSSINSGELFF. Together with reference TRBV7-7 and TRBJ2-2, the CDR3 gives the full variable domain: GAGVSQSPRYKVTKRGQDVTLRCDPISSHATLYWYQQALGQGPEFLTYFNYEAQPDKSGLPSDRFSAERPEGSISTLTIQRTEQRDSAMYRCASSSINSGELFFGEGSRLTVL.